Detailed here is one T cell receptor beta chain. V dropped 3 bases and J dropped 9 bases, with 17 bases sitting between them. The CDR3 extends over 14 amino acids. Per germline, CDR1 LNHNV and CDR2 YYDKDF (reference sequence). RNA was extracted and reverse transcribed into cDNA as the sequencing template. This table comes from immunoSEQ multiplex PCR, and its TCRdb copy is limited to in-frame clones, with some not included. The data contain 160,000 or so clones, 67% of them singletons. The sample is drawn from a study of CD8+ T cells in alopecia areata. This rearrangement joins TRBV15 to TRBJ2-5; perhaps TRBD2 as D (6 bases). The sequencing here drew on CD8+ T cells sorted from blood, taken at week 0. This clonotype was sampled from a human donor with alopecia areata. In DNA, the CDR3 is TGTGCCACCAGCAGGTCTGGCGGGGTTGGGGCCCAGTACTTC. This codes for CATSRSGGVGAQYF.